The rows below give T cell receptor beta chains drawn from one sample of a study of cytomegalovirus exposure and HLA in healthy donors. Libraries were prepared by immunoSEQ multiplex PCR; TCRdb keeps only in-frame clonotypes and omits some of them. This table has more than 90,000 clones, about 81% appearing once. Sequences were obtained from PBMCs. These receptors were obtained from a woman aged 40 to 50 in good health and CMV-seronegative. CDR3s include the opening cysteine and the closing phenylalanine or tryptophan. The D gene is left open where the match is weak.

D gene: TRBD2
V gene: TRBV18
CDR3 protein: CASSSARTSGYNEQFF

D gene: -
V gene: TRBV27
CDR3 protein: CASSLSAGRGGYTF

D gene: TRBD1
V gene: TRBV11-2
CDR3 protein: CASSFDRGGNTIYF

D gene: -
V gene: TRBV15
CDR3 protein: CATSPGSPGNTIYF

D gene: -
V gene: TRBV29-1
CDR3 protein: CSTRVGETQYF

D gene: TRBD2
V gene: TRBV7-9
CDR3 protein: CASSFLLAGRNTGELFF

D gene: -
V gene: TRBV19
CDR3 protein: CASSQVGLGGQPQHF

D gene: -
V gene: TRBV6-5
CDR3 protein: CASSRDSQASYEQYF

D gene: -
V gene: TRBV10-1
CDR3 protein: CASSESREQYF

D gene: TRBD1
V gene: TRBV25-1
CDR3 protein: CASRGTGYSGNTIYF

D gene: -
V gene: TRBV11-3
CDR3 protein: CASSSRRSSYNEQFF

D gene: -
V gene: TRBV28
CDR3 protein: CASTPSGAMNTEAFF

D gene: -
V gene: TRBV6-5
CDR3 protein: CASTPDWSSYNEQFF

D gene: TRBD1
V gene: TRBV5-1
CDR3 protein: CASSHRQGAGEKLFF

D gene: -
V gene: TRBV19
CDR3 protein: CASSGAPNTEAFF

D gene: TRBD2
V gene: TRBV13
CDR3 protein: CASSSNFEGTSGGEQFF

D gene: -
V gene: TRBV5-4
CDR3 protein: CASSSSSGNTIYF

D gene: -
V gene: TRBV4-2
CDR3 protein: CASSQAARGHSGGYTF

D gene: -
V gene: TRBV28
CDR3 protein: CASSSGTHQPQHF

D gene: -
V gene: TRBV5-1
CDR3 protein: CASSLAGETQYF

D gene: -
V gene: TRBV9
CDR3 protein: CASSTGPHTPEAFF

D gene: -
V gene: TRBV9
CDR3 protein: CASSEGQGGYTF

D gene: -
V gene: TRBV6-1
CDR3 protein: CASSEGWSSNQPQHF

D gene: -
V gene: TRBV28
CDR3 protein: CATTYSNQPQHF

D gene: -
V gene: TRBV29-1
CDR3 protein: CSVVSAGGSEQYF

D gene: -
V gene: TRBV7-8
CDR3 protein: CASSLEWAANYGYTF

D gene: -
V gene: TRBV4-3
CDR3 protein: CASRKQTNEKLFF

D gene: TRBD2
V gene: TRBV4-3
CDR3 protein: CASSQEGGTSSYEQYF

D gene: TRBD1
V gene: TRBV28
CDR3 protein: CASSHPRTGQDQPQHF

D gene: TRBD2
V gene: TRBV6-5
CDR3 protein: CASSLTSGSRKFF

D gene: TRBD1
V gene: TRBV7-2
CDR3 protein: CASSWTGGNAEAFF

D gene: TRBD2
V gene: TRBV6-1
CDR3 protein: CASSQLTGGEQFF

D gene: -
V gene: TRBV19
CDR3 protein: CASSIFPSEGVNTEAFF

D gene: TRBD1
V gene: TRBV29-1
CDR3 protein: CSVVGQGGGYTF

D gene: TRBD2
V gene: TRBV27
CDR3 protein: CASSPLADQETQYF

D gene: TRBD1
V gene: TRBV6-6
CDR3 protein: CASSSWDRAGTGELFF

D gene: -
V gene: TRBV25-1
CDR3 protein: CASSEGRELFF

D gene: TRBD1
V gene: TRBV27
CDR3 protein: CASSTRDRGMNTEAFF

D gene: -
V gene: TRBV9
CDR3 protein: CASSLLTTMSGYTF

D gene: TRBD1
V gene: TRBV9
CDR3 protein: CASSVEQGAPRSTEAFF

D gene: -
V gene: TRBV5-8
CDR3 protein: CASSVSGYTDTQYF

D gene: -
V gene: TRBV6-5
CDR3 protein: CASTNRFSYEQYF

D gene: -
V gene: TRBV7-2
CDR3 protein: CASSSPPGHSGNTIYF

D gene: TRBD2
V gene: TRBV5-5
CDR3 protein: CASRRRGVAGGSDTQYF

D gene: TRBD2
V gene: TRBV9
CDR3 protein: CASSLRGGGYNEQFF

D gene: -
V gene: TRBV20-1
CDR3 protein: CSAIGSEQYF

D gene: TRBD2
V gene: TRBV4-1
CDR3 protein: CASSHLIAGVSPSEQFF

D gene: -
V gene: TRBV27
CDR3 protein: CASSLNRVFLVCEQYF

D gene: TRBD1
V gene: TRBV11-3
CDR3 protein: CASSHPRTGGGDTQYF

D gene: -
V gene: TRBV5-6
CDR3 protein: CASSLGQRNTEAFF

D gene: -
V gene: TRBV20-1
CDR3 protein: CSGGLQETQYF

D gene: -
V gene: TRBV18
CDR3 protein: CASSPIGRGTGELFF

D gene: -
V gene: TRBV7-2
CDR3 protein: CASSLDPHWRGGNEKLFF

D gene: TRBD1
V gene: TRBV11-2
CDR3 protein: CASSLAKDRVPYEQYF

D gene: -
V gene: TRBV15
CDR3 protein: CATSRDAMRNTGYTF

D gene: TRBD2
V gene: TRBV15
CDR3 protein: CATSRVATSGRADTQYF

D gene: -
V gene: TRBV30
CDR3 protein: CACNRATNYGYTF

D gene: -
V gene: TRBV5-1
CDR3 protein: CASSLTGPDSGNTIYF